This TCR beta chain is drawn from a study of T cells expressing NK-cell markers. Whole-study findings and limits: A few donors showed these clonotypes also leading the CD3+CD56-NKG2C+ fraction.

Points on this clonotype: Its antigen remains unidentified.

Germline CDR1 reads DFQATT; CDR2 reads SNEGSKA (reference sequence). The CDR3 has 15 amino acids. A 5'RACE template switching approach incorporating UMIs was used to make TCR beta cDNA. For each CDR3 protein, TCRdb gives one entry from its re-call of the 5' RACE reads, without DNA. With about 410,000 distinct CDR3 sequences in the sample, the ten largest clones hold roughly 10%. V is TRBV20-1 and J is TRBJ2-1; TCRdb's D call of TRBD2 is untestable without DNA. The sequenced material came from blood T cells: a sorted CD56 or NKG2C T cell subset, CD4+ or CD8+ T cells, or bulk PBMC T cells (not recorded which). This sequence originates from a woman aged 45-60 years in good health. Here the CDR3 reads CSASKLSAGYNEQFF.